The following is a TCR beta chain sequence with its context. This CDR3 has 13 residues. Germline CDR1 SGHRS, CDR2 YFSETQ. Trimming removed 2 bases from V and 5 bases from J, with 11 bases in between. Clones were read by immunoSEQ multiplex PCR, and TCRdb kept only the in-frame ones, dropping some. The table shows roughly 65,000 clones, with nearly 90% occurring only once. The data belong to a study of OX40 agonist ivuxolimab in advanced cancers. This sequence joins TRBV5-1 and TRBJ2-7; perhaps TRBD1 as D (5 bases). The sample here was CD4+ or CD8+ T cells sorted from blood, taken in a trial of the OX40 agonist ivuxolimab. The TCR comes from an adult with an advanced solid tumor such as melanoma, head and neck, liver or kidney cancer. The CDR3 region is CASSFEGVNEQYF. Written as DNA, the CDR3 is TGCGCCAGCAGCTTTGAAGGGGTAAACGAGCAGTACTTC.